The 19 T cell receptor beta chains below were found in one sample sequenced in a study of T cell clonality in common variable immunodeficiency. Method: immunoSEQ multiplex PCR; TCRdb's copy keeps in-frame clones and lacks some. Observed are about 47,000 clones, no singletons, with the top ten taking 0.6% to 0.8%. The sequencing input was peripheral blood mononuclear cells. Receptors originate from a person between 18 and 69 years old in good health.

Only a few counts were recorded for this clone. The DNA read from the CDR3 is TGTGCCAGCAGCCGATCAGGGTCGGACACTGAA. It translates to CASSRSGSDTE. The entire CDR3 reads CASSRSGSDTEAFF. The rearrangement joins TRBV25-1 to TRBJ1-1; TRBD1 is a possible D gene (5 bases). The read terminates 3 residues ahead of where the CDR3 ends, so the germline J gene completes it. The V gene's germline CDR1 is MGHDK and CDR2 SYGVNS. The CDR3 contains 14 residues. Deletions cut 6 bases from V and 3 bases from J, with 14 bases between.

This clone was recorded many times. The read terminates 3 residues before the CDR3 end, so the remaining end is supplied by the germline J gene. The V gene is TRBV28, the J gene TRBJ2-1; 15 bases align to TRBD2. V lost 1 base to trimming and J lost 3 bases; unmatched junction nucleotides: 4. The CDR3 runs 18 residues. Germline assignment: CDR1 MDHEN and CDR2 SYDVKM. The CDR3 is CASSLSGLAGGNYNEQFF. CDR3 bases read: TGTGCCAGCAGTTTATCGGGACTAGCGGGAGGCAACTACAATGAG.

This clone was recorded at least ten times. The CDR3 end falls 3 residues outside the read, so it is completed with the germline J gene. The chain uses TRBV20-1 and TRBJ2-5, with TRBD2 matching 11 bases. The J segment lost 7 bases and the V segment lost 6 bases, leaving 10 bases of the junction unmatched. The germline gives CDR1 DFQATT, CDR2 SNEGSKA (reference sequence). The CDR3 is made up of 14 amino acids. The DNA read from the CDR3 is TGCAGTGCCCCCATAGCGGGAGGGCCGGGGACC. Protein: CSAPIAGGPGT. The full-length CDR3 reads as CSAPIAGGPGTQYF.

This clone was counted at least ten times. The part of the CDR3 DNA that was read is TGTGCCAGCAGTATGGACAGGGTGTTTATCAATGAG. It is translated as CASSMDRVFINE. The full CDR3 sequence reads CASSMDRVFINEQFF. The chain carries TRBV6-4 and TRBJ2-1; 8 bases match TRBD1. The CDR3 end lies 3 residues beyond the end of the read and is filled in from the germline J gene. The CDR3 covers 15 residues. With V trimmed by 5 bases and J by 6 bases, 9 bases remained unmatched. Germline V lookup: CDR1 MRHNA, CDR2 SNTAGT.

In its sample, this clone was seen many times. The CDR3 protein is CASSIGPNEQFF. The part of the CDR3 DNA that was read is TGTGCCAGTAGTATAGGGCCAAATGAG. This sequence joins TRBV19 and TRBJ2-1; D is unclear. The read ends 3 residues shy of where the CDR3 ends; the end is completed using the germline J gene. This CDR3 has 12 residues. CDR1 is LNHDA, CDR2 SQIVND, per germline (reference sequence). V was clipped by 1 base and J by 7 bases, with 5 bases between them.

CDR3 loop: CASSEEGAGYGYTF. The DNA read from the CDR3 is TGTGCCAGCAGTGAGGAGGGGGCCGGCTATGGC. This chain uses TRBV2 with TRBJ1-2; the match to TRBD1 covers 7 bases. From the germline J gene comes the end of the CDR3, since the read stops 3 residues before it. CDR3 length: 14 amino acids. J lost 4 bases, V lost 3 bases, and 5 bases had no gene match. Germline CDR1 and CDR2: SNHLY and FYNNEI.

This clone was seen repeatedly, ten times or more. With the read ending 3 residues before the CDR3 end, the germline J gene is used to fill in that end. This chain connects TRBV5-1 to TRBJ2-2, with TRBD1 identical over 8 bases. The CDR3 has 15 amino acids. Looked up from germline, CDR1 is SGHRS and CDR2 is YFSETQ. After removal of 5 bases from V and 4 bases from J, the junction contained 7 bases not matched to a gene. CDR3 DNA (partial): TGCGCCAGCAGTCCTCCGGACAGGGTCACCGGGGAG. Its protein product is CASSPPDRVTGE. The CDR3 as a whole reads CASSPPDRVTGELFF.

This clone was found many times. The CDR3 is cut off 3 residues early in the read; its end comes from the germline J gene. J is TRBJ2-7 and V is TRBV16; TRBD2 matches 11 bases. The CDR3 is 15 residues long. Germline CDR1 is KGHSY and CDR2 is FQNENV. V shed 4 bases and J 3 bases; nucleotides not matched to a gene: 5. The DNA read from the CDR3 is TGTGCCAGCAGCCGCAGACTAGCGGGAAACTACGAG. It codes for CASSRRLAGNYE. The entire CDR3 is CASSRRLAGNYEQYF.

The sample holds many counts of this clone. The CDR3 goes on 3 residues after the read ends, and that part is filled in from the germline J gene. The V call is TRBV23-1, the J call TRBJ1-1; D might be TRBD1 (5 bases). TRBV23-1 is recorded as an ORF, its role being uncertain. This CDR3 is 16 amino acids long. With 5 bases removed from V and 1 base from J, the gap between germline ends came to 17 bases. The sequenced part of the CDR3 DNA is TGCGCCAGCAGTAACCTACGACAGCCTCAGAACACTGAA. Encoded protein: CASSNLRQPQNTE. The whole CDR3 reads CASSNLRQPQNTEAFF.

This clone was detected ten times or more. The read terminates 3 residues ahead of where the CDR3 ends, so the germline J gene completes it. The chain carries TRBV18 and TRBJ2-7; possibly TRBD1 for D (5 bases). CDR1 KGHSH and CDR2 LQKENI come from the germline V gene. This CDR3 region has 16 residues. Trimming stripped 4 bases from V and 2 bases from J, with 18 bases between. The CDR3 spells CASSQIKGADAYEQYF. The covered CDR3 bases are TGTGCCAGCTCACAAATAAAAGGGGCAGACGCCTACGAG.

This clone was counted many times. The read is 3 residues too short to cover the CDR3 end, so that end is filled in from the germline J gene. The genes are TRBV19 and TRBJ1-5, with a possible D match to TRBD1 (5 bases). The CDR3 spans 15 residues. The germline V gene has CDR1 LNHDA and CDR2 SQIVND (reference sequence). The V gene lost 6 bases and the J gene lost 6 bases, with 18 bases spanning the gap. The CDR3 bases that were read are TGTGCCAGTAGACTCCTAAGGGGATCGGCTCAGCCC. Protein: CASRLLRGSAQP. The whole CDR3 protein is CASRLLRGSAQPQHF.

This clone appeared many times. The CDR3 extends 3 residues past the end of the read, so its final part is completed from the germline J gene. The genes are TRBV5-1 and TRBJ1-6; 9 bases line up with TRBD1. V was clipped by 4 bases and J by 7 bases; unmatched bases: 3. CDR1 SGHRS and CDR2 YFSETQ come from the germline V gene. The CDR3 length is 14 residues. Incomplete CDR3 DNA: TGCGCCAGCAGCATCGACAGGGGGAATTCACCC. Encoded protein: CASSIDRGNSP. The whole CDR3 protein reads CASSIDRGNSPLHF.

This clone was seen repeatedly, ten times or more. The read is 3 residues too short to cover the CDR3 end, so that end is filled in from the germline J gene. The chain employs TRBV6-1 and TRBJ1-4; no clear D. The CDR3 runs to 16 residues. The V gene's germline CDR1 is MNHNS and CDR2 SASEGT. V was trimmed by 2 bases and J by 8 bases, leaving 18 bases between them. The part of the CDR3 DNA that was read is TGTGCCAGCAGTGAATGGCCCGGGGAAATAGGGGAAAAA. This encodes CASSEWPGEIGEK. The whole CDR3 protein is CASSEWPGEIGEKLFF.

The table lists this clone with many counts. The DNA ends 3 residues before the CDR3 does, and the rest of the CDR3 is filled in from the germline J gene. V is TRBV19 and J is TRBJ2-7, with 8 nucleotides matching TRBD1. The CDR3 contains 13 residues. The ends lost 5 bases at V and 5 bases at J; junction bases unmatched: 5. From germline, CDR1 is LNHDA and CDR2 SQIVND (reference sequence). The CDR3 DNA, read in part, is TGTGCCAGTAGTTCGACAGGGGTAAACGAG. The encoded protein is CASSSTGVNE. Given in full, the CDR3 is CASSSTGVNEQYF.

This clone was recorded many times. CDR3 loop: CSARDLAGSLQNEQFF. The covered CDR3 bases are TGCAGTGCTAGAGATCTGGCGGGATCCTTACAAAATGAG. The chain has TRBV20-1 and TRBJ2-1, with D perhaps TRBD2 (6 bases). The missing CDR3 end, 3 residues past where the read stops, is filled in from the germline J gene. The V end lost 0 bases, the J end lost 7 bases, and 19 bases lay between the germline ends. Germline-derived CDR1 and CDR2 are DFQATT and SNEGSKA (reference sequence). CDR3 length: 16 residues.

This clone was detected many times. From the germline J gene comes the end of the CDR3, since the read stops 3 residues before it. The chain joins TRBV20-1 to TRBJ2-5, with a possible D match to TRBD2 (6 bases). CDR1 and CDR2 from the germline V gene are DFQATT and SNEGSKA (reference sequence). This CDR3 contains 13 residues. V lost 2 bases and J lost 4, with 11 bases in between. The CDR3 spells CSARPGTGETQYF. The sequenced CDR3 bases are TGCAGTGCTAGACCCGGGACTGGAGAGACC.

This clone was seen repeatedly, ten times or more. Read coverage stops 3 residues before the CDR3 terminus; the germline J gene supplies the remainder. The rearrangement links TRBV12-3 or TRBV12-4 to TRBJ1-1, with D unresolved. V was trimmed by 5 bases and J by 3 bases, leaving 10 bases between them. The CDR3 runs 13 residues. The DNA read from the CDR3 is TGTGCCAGCAGTCCCTCGATAGACACTGAA. This sequence encodes CASSPSIDTE. From start to end, the CDR3 is CASSPSIDTEAFF.

The sample holds many counts of this clone. The CDR3 goes on 3 residues after the read ends, and that part is filled in from the germline J gene. V and J are TRBV4-2 and TRBJ1-2; D remains ambiguous. Germline values: CDR1 LGHNA, CDR2 YNFKEQ. V lost 0 bases and J 6 bases, leaving 14 bases between the germline ends. CDR3 length: 15 amino acids. CDR3: CASSQDPQALDGYTF. Incomplete CDR3 DNA: TGTGCCAGCAGCCAAGATCCGCAGGCCCTCGATGGC.

This clone was detected many times. Partial CDR3 DNA: TGTGCCAGCAGCTTAGTAGCGGGGACCTACGAG. It yields the protein CASSLVAGTYE. The CDR3, in full, reads CASSLVAGTYEQYF. This chain joins TRBV11-3 and TRBJ2-7, with 8 nucleotides matching TRBD2. The read halts 3 residues ahead of the CDR3 end, with the missing end drawn from the germline J gene. V shed 1 base and J 2 bases; nucleotides not matched to a gene: 1. Germline V lookup: CDR1 SGHNT, CDR2 YENEEA. This CDR3 comprises 14 residues.